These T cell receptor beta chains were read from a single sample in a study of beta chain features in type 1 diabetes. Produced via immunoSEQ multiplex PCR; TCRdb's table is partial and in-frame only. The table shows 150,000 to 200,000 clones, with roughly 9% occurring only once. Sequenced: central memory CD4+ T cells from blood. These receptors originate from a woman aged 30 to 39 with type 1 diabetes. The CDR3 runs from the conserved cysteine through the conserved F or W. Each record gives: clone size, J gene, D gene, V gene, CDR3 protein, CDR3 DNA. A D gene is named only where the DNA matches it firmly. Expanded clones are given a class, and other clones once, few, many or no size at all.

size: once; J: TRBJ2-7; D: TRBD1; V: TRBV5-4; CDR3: CASSLRTGYYEQYF; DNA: TGTGCCAGCAGCCTGAGGACAGGATACTACGAGCAGTACTTC
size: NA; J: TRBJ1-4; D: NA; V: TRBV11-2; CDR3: CASSLRWSEKLFF; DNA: TGTGCCAGCAGCTTACGGTGGAGTGAAAAACTGTTTTTT
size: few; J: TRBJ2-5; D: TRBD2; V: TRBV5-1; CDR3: CASRFAGTNQETQYF; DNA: TGCGCCAGCCGCTTCGCGGGGACTAACCAAGAGACCCAGTACTTC
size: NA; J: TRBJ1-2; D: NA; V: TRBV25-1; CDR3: CASSGDNSRDGYTF; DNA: TGTGCCAGCTCAGGGGACAACTCAAGGGATGGCTACACCTTC
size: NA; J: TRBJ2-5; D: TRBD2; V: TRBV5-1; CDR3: CASSDGTTYQETQYF; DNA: TGCGCCAGCAGCGACGGGACTACGTACCAAGAGACCCAGTACTTC
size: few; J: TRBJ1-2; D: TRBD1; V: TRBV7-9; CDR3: CASSLETGGGGYTF; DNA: TGTGCCAGCAGCTTAGAGACAGGGGGCGGTGGCTACACCTTC
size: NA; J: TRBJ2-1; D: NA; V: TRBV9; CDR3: CASSVGSSGWDQYNEQFF; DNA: TGTGCCAGCAGCGTAGGTTCCAGCGGGTGGGACCAATACAATGAGCAGTTCTTC
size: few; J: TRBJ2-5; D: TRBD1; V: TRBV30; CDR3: CAWRTPTGGQETQYF; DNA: TGTGCCTGGAGGACTCCGACAGGGGGCCAAGAGACCCAGTACTTC
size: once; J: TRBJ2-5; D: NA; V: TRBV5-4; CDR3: CASSLDLNGVQTQYF; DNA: TGTGCCAGCAGCTTGGACCTCAACGGGGTCCAGACCCAGTACTTC
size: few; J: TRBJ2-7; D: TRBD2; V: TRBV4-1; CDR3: CASSHPTSGRGEQYF; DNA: TGCGCCAGCAGCCATCCGACTAGCGGGAGGGGAGAGCAGTACTTC
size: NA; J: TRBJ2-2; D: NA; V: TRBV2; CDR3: CASRVQGPQGTGELFF; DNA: TGTGCCAGCAGAGTACAGGGCCCCCAGGGCACCGGGGAGCTGTTTTTT
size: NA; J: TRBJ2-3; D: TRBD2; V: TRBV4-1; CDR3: CASSQVGLASDTQYF; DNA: TGCGCCAGCAGCCAGGTGGGACTAGCGTCGGATACGCAGTATTTT
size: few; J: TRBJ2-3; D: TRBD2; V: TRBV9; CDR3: CASSVSGTQDTQYF; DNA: TGTGCCAGCAGCGTCAGCGGGACTCAAGATACGCAGTATTTT
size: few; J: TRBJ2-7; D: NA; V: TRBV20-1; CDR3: CSARTGYEQYF; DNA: TGCAGTGCTAGAACGGGTTACGAGCAGTACTTC
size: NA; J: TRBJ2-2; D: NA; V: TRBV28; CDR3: CASSFRGFGGELFF; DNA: TGTGCCAGCAGTTTTCGGGGGTTTGGCGGGGAGCTGTTTTTT
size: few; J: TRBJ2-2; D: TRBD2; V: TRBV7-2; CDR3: CASSLLAGGAGVTGELFF; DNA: TGTGCCAGCAGCTTACTAGCGGGAGGGGCTGGGGTCACCGGGGAGCTGTTTTTT
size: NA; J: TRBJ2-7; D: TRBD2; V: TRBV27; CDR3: CASREREDEQYF; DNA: TGTGCCAGTCGGGAGCGGGAGGACGAGCAGTACTTC
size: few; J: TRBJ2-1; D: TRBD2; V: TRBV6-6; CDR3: CASSYSLAGGRREQFF; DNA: TGTGCCAGCAGTTACAGTCTAGCGGGAGGGCGACGCGAGCAGTTCTTC
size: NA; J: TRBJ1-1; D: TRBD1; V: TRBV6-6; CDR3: CASSKPGQGAEAFF; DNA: TGTGCCAGCAGTAAACCGGGACAGGGGGCCGAAGCTTTCTTT
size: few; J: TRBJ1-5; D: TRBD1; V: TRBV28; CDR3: CASLPWGGTGVQPQHF; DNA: TGTGCCAGCCTTCCCTGGGGAGGGACAGGGGTTCAGCCCCAGCATTTT
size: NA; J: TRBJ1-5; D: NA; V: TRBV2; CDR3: CASSETGRQPQHF; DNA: TGTGCCAGCAGTGAAACAGGTCGTCAGCCCCAGCATTTT
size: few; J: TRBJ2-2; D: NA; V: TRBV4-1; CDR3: CASSQGPITGELFF; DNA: TGCGCCAGCAGCCAAGGGCCGATCACCGGGGAGCTGTTTTTT
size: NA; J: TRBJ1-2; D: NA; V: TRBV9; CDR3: CASSESPTRNYGYTF; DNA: TGTGCCAGCAGCGAGAGTCCTACTCGCAACTATGGCTACACCTTC
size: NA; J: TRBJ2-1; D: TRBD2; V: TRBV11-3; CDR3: CASSPGTSGMYNEQFF; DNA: TGTGCCAGCAGCCCCGGGACTAGCGGGATGTACAATGAGCAGTTCTTC
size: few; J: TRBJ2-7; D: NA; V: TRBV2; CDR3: CASSERTTYEQYF; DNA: TGTGCCAGCAGTGAAAGGACAACCTACGAGCAGTACTTC
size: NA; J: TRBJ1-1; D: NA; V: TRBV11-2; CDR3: CASSLVGDMNTEAFF; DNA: TGTGCCAGCAGCTTAGTCGGGGACATGAACACTGAAGCTTTCTTT
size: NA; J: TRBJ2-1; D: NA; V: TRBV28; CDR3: CASSLERNEQFF; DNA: TGTGCCAGCAGTTTAGAGAGGAATGAGCAGTTCTTC
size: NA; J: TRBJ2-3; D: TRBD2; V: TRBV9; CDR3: CASSVAGGPIDTQYF; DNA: TGTGCCAGCAGCGTAGCGGGAGGGCCGATAGATACGCAGTATTTT
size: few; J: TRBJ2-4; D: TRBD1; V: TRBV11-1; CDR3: CASSPGQQVAKNIQYF; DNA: TGTGCCAGCAGCCCGGGACAGCAAGTAGCCAAAAACATTCAGTACTTC
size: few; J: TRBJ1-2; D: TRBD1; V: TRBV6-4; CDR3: CASSGTGEGRNYGYTF; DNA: TGTGCCAGCAGTGGGACAGGGGAGGGTAGAAACTATGGCTACACCTTC
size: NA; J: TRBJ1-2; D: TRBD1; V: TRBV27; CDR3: CASSLSGGQGYGYTF; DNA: TGTGCCAGCAGTTTATCGGGGGGACAGGGCTATGGCTACACCTTC
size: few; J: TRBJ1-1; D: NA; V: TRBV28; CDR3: CASSRPGYTEAFF; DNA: TGTGCCAGCAGCCGACCGGGATACACTGAAGCTTTCTTT
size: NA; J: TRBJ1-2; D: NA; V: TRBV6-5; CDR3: CASSYLRGGYGYTF; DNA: TGTGCCAGCAGTTACTTGCGAGGAGGCTATGGCTACACCTTC
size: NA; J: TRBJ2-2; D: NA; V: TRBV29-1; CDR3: CSVMPGSSGELFF; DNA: TGCAGCGTCATGCCCGGGTCAAGCGGGGAGCTGTTTTTT
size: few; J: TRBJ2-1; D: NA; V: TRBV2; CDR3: CASSQGTYNEQFF; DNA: TGTGCCAGCAGTCAGGGTACCTACAATGAGCAGTTCTTC
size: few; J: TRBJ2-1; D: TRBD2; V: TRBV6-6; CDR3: CASSHSGSYYNEQFF; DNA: TGTGCCAGCAGCCATAGCGGGAGTTATTACAATGAGCAGTTCTTC
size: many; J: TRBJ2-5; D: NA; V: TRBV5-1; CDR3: CASSLVAAQETQYF; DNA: TGCGCCAGCAGCTTGGTAGCGGCACAAGAGACCCAGTACTTC
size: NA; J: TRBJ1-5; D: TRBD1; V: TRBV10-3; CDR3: CAISGQGGTSNQPQHF; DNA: TGTGCCATCAGTGGACAGGGAGGAACAAGCAATCAGCCCCAGCATTTT
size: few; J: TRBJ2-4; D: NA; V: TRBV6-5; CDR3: CASSYGMGGAKNIQYF; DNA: TGTGCCAGCAGTTACGGGATGGGGGGTGCCAAAAACATTCAGTACTTC
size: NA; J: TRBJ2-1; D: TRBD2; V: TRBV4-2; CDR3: CASSQDPLTSGGNEQFF; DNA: TGTGCCAGCAGCCAAGATCCCTTGACTAGCGGGGGGAATGAGCAGTTCTTC
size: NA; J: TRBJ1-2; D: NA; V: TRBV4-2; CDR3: CASSPTIMLDSGRYGYTF; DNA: TGTGCCAGCAGCCCCACGATTATGTTGGACTCCGGTCGCTATGGCTACACCTTC
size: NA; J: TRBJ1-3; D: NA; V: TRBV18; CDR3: CASSEITGSSGNTIYF; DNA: TGTGCCAGCTCAGAAATAACAGGGTCCTCTGGAAACACCATATATTTT
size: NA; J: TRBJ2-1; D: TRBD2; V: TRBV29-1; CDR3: CSVERGYVGEGRFF; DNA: TGCAGCGTTGAACGTGGTTACGTGGGGGAGGGCCGGTTCTTC
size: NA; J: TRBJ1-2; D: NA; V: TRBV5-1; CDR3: CASSVTTNYGYTF; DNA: TGCGCCAGCAGCGTGACAACTAACTATGGCTACACCTTC
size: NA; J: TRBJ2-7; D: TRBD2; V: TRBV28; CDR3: CASRGGAGGRYEQYF; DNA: TGTGCCAGCAGGGGGGGAGCGGGAGGAAGGTACGAGCAGTACTTC
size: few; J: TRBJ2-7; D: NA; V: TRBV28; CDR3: CASRRDTTYEQYF; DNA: TGTGCCAGCAGAAGGGACACCACCTACGAGCAGTACTTC
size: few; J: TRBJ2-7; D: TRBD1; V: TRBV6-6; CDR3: CASSSYTGQGTLEQYF; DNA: TGTGCCAGCAGTTCGTATACGGGACAGGGGACCCTGGAGCAGTACTTC
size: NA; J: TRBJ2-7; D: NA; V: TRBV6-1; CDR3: CASSEGLAVSSYEQYF; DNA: TGTGCCAGCAGTGAAGGTTTAGCGGTAAGCTCCTACGAGCAGTACTTC
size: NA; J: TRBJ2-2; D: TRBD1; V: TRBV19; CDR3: CASNPGTGGNTGELFF; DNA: TGTGCCAGTAACCCGGGGACAGGGGGAAACACCGGGGAGCTGTTTTTT
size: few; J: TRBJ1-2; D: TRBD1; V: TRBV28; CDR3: CASSPNEDRDYGYTF; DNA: TGTGCCAGCAGCCCAAATGAGGACAGGGACTATGGCTACACCTTC
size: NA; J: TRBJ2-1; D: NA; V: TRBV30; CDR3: CAWSPLGALNNEQFF; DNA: TGTGCCTGGAGTCCCCTAGGGGCTTTAAACAATGAGCAGTTCTTC
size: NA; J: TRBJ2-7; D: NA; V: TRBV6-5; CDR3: CASSSGYYEQYF; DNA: TGTGCCAGCAGTTCAGGGTACTACGAGCAGTACTTC
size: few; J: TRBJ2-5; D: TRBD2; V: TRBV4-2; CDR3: CASSQDHSSGLDAETQYF; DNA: TGTGCCAGCAGCCAAGATCATAGTTCGGGACTAGACGCAGAGACCCAGTACTTC
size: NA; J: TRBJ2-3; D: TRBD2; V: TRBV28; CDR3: CASSLGGLASDTQYF; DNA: TGTGCCAGCAGTTTGGGGGGACTAGCCTCTGATACGCAGTATTTT
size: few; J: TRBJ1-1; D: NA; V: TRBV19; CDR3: CASSTTADTEAFF; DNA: TGTGCCAGTAGTACGACGGCGGACACTGAAGCTTTCTTT